This entry features one T cell receptor (beta chain) sequence. As to treatment: PENTA 11 planned treatment interruption arm or continuous ART arm. A 3' RACE protocol on RNA, with unique molecular identifiers, produced the TCR library. TCRdb fed the 3' RACE reads into MiXCR, producing one record per CDR3 protein. This table holds some 51,000 distinct CDR3 sequences, 4.3% found once. The CDR3 consists of 15 residues. Germline lookup yields CDR1 SGHRS and CDR2 YFSETQ. V dropped 2 bases and J dropped 0 bases, with 10 bases sitting between them. This record comes from a study of HIV-infected children after antiretroviral therapy interruption. Overall study: Four children interrupted treatment; four stayed on continuous treatment. Weeks 0, 48 and 150 were sampled under continuous treatment. EBV and CMV exposure was recorded in most children. Interruption-arm sampling covered weeks 0, 12, interruption end (24 or 48), and about 3 years post-study.

Sequencing was performed on CD45RA+ CD4+ T cells from PBMCs, pooled from several time points, taken from a donor given antiretroviral therapy, either interrupted or continuous. Described subset: naive CD4+ CD45RA+ CD45RO- T cells. This clonotype originated in a pool of human donors with HIV. This chain uses TRBV5-1 with TRBJ2-3; D gene ambiguous. This CDR3 reads CASSFGGPSTDTQYF. CDR3 DNA: TGCGCCAGCAGCTTTGGCGGTCCTAGCACAGATACGCAGTATTTT. The full variable domain, completed using reference TRBV5-1 and TRBJ2-3, is KAGVTQTPRYLIKTRGQQVTLSCSPISGHRSVSWYQQTPGQGLQFLFEYFSETQRNKGNFPGRFSGRQFSNSRSEMNVSTLELGDSALYLCASSFGGPSTDTQYFGPGTRLTVL.